These 32 T cell receptor beta chains originate from one sample sequenced in a study of blood T cell repertoires in COVID-19. Only in-frame clones appear in the TCRdb table, and some are missing; sequencing was by immunoSEQ multiplex PCR. The data show 120,000 to 150,000 clones, about 86% seen once. The specimen sequenced was peripheral blood. These receptors all come from a woman aged 50 to 60 with active or convalescent COVID-19.

V usage is TRBV7-2 and J usage is TRBJ1-6, with a tentative D call TRBD1 (5 bases). Trimming shortened V by 1 base and J by 8 bases, and 15 bases separated the two germline ends. Germline V gene sequence: CDR1 SGHTA, CDR2 FQGNSA. The CDR3 loop spans 16 amino acids. The CDR3 nucleotides are TGTGCCAGCAGCTTAGGCCCTCGGGGGGTGGATTCACCCCTCCACTTT. The encoded protein is CASSLGPRGVDSPLHF.

V gene TRBV12-3 or TRBV12-4 combines with J gene TRBJ1-2; D is unclear. The CDR3 spans 13 residues. V gave up 6 bases and J gave up 4 bases, with 12 bases separating them. The CDR3 sequence: CASSRGSGYGYTF. The CDR3 DNA reads TGTGCCAGCAGCCGCGGAAGTGGCTATGGCTACACCTTC.

There are a few counts of this clone. The V call is TRBV15, the J call TRBJ2-7, with TRBD2 matching over 8 bases. V shed 0 bases, J shed 6 bases, and the junction held 10 bases outside the gene matches. CDR3 length: 16 residues. In germline, CDR1 is LNHNV, CDR2 YYDKDF (reference sequence). The chain's CDR3 is CATSRDRGSGTGEQYF. CDR3 nucleotide sequence: TGTGCCACCAGCAGAGATAGGGGTAGCGGGACTGGCGAGCAGTACTTC.

This chain uses TRBV6-5 with TRBJ1-1; TRBD1 agrees at 9 bases. The V gene's germline CDR1 is MNHEY and CDR2 SVGAGI. V was clipped by 6 bases and J by 4 bases; unmatched bases: 9. The CDR3 loop spans 15 amino acids. CDR3 sequence: CASRLQGALSTEAFF. The DNA for the CDR3 is TGTGCCAGCAGACTACAGGGGGCGCTGAGCACTGAAGCTTTCTTT.

The chain links TRBV7-3 to TRBJ2-3, with 7 positions matching TRBD2. From germline, CDR1 is SGHTA and CDR2 FQGTGA. After removal of 3 bases from V and 4 bases from J, the junction contained 7 bases not matched to a gene. This CDR3 contains 15 residues. The CDR3 nucleotides read TGTGCCAGCAGCTTTCGAGGGAGGGCCGCAGATACGCAGTATTTT. Translating it yields CASSFRGRAADTQYF.

The chain is built from TRBV7-2 and TRBJ2-1; possibly TRBD2 for D (6 bases). Germline V gene data show CDR1 as SGHTA and CDR2 as FQGNSA. Deletions cut 4 bases from V and 5 bases from J, with 12 bases between. The CDR3 is 14 amino acids. The CDR3 sequence is CASSYLGGNNEQFF. The CDR3 DNA sequence: TGTGCCAGCAGCTATCTGGGGGGAAACAATGAGCAGTTCTTC.

V and J are TRBV7-2 and TRBJ2-5; 8 nucleotides agree with TRBD1. With 5 bases clipped from V and 7 bases from J, the junction kept 9 bases outside the gene matches. The CDR3 consists of 14 residues. Germline CDR1 reads SGHTA; CDR2 reads FQGNSA. The CDR3 loop reads CASSHRGTPTTQYF. DNA for the CDR3: TGTGCCAGCAGCCACAGGGGGACGCCTACGACCCAGTACTTC.

V usage is TRBV7-8 and J usage is TRBJ2-3, with a weak D call TRBD2 (6 bases). Trimming pared 5 bases from V and 0 bases from J, leaving 12 bases between. Germline V gives CDR1 SGHVS, CDR2 FQNEAQ. CDR3 size: 15 residues. The CDR3 spells CASSPGLRSTDTQYF. CDR3 in DNA: TGTGCCAGCAGCCCTGGACTACGTAGCACAGATACGCAGTATTTT.

This chain uses TRBV18 with TRBJ2-3; 11 bases match TRBD1. The CDR3 totals 14 residues. CDR1 and CDR2 from the germline V gene are KGHSH and LQKENI. The J segment lost 4 bases and the V segment lost 5 bases, leaving 2 bases of the junction unmatched. The CDR3 here is CASSLGQGADTQYF. The CDR3 coding sequence is TGTGCCAGCTCATTGGGACAGGGGGCAGATACGCAGTATTTT. Based on the CDR3 plus reference TRBV18 and TRBJ2-3, the full variable domain is NAGVMQNPRHLVRRRGQEARLRCSPMKGHSHVYWYRQLPEEGLKFMVYLQKENIIDESGMPKERFSAEFPKEGPSILRIQQVVRGDSAAYFCASSLGQGADTQYFGPGTRLTVL.

The gene calls are TRBV7-2 and TRBJ2-4, with TRBD2 matching over 8 bases. V gave up 3 bases and J gave up 1 base; unmatched junction bases: 11. The CDR3 is 18 amino acids. Germline values: CDR1 SGHTA, CDR2 FQGNSA. The DNA of the CDR3 is TGTGCCAGCAGCTTCCAAGGAGGCGGGGGGCCGGCCAAAAACATTCAGTACTTC. This encodes CASSFQGGGGPAKNIQYF.

The J gene is TRBJ2-7, the V gene TRBV18; 7 bases line up with TRBD2. The CDR3 consists of 13 residues. Germline lookup yields CDR1 KGHSH and CDR2 LQKENI. With V trimmed by 2 bases and J by 2 bases, 0 bases remained unmatched. CDR3 coding DNA: TGTGCCAGCTCACCAACTAGCGCCTACGAGCAGTACTTC. Translating it yields CASSPTSAYEQYF.

The CDR3: CASSFPLGQGNDNSPLHF. As DNA, the CDR3 is TGTGCCAGCAGTTTTCCCCTCGGACAGGGAAATGATAATTCACCCCTCCACTTT. The genes are TRBV28 and TRBJ1-6; 8 nucleotides line up with TRBD1. V gave up 3 bases and J gave up 5 bases; unmatched junction bases: 12. The CDR3 runs 18 residues. Germline-derived CDR1 and CDR2 are MDHEN and SYDVKM.

The chain employs TRBV7-2 and TRBJ2-7; tentatively, D is TRBD1 (5 bases). The CDR3 is 15 residues long. Trimming cost V 2 bases and J 5 bases, with 16 bases left between them. Germline V lookup: CDR1 SGHTA, CDR2 FQGNSA. The CDR3: CASSLSIIQGHEQYF. CDR3 nucleotide sequence: TGTGCCAGCAGCTTATCGATTATTCAGGGCCACGAGCAGTACTTC.

The chain recombines TRBV19 with TRBJ1-5; 7 nucleotides line up with TRBD1. Looked up from germline, CDR1 is LNHDA and CDR2 is SQIVND (reference sequence). This CDR3 is 17 amino acids long. V shed 1 base and J 2 bases; nucleotides not matched to a gene: 8. The DNA for the CDR3 is TGTGCCAGTAGTATAGCCCGACAGGGATTAGGCAATCAGCCCCAGCATTTT. This translates into CASSIARQGLGNQPQHF. Full variable domain (outside the CDR3, taken from reference TRBV19 and TRBJ1-5): DGGITQSPKYLFRKEGQNVTLSCEQNLNHDAMYWYRQDPGQGLRLIYYSQIVNDFQKGDIAEGYSVSREKKESFPLTVTSAQKNPTAFYLCASSIARQGLGNQPQHFGDGTRLSIL.

This clone has only one observation. The chain employs TRBV6-4 and TRBJ1-2; 7 bases line up with TRBD1. The CDR3 runs 14 residues. V shed 5 bases, J shed 0 bases, and the junction held 3 bases outside the gene matches. CDR1 is MRHNA, CDR2 SNTAGT, per germline. CDR3 protein: CASSPTGANYGYTF. For the CDR3, the DNA is TGTGCCAGCAGTCCAACAGGGGCTAACTATGGCTACACCTTC.

The rearrangement links TRBV6-2 or TRBV6-3 to TRBJ2-7, with a tentative D call TRBD2 (6 bases). Per germline, CDR1 MNHEY and CDR2 SVGEGT. The ends were cut back, 4 bases at V and 0 bases at J, with 16 bases in the middle. The CDR3 covers 16 residues. The CDR3 sequence is CASSSSSAWSSYEQYF. The CDR3 DNA follows: TGTGCCAGCAGTTCTTCTAGCGCCTGGAGCTCCTACGAGCAGTACTTC.

The chain uses TRBV2 and TRBJ1-5; TRBD1 aligns across 7 bases. The CDR3 consists of 15 residues. Trimming removed 5 bases from V and 6 bases from J; junction bases left unmatched: 10. Per germline, CDR1 SNHLY and CDR2 FYNNEI. CDR3 bases: TGTGCCAGCAGTAGGGGACAGAGCCTAGGTCAGCCCCAGCATTTT. Its protein is CASSRGQSLGQPQHF. The variable domain in full, with the rest retrieved from reference TRBV2 and TRBJ1-5, is EPEVTQTPSHQVTQMGQEVILRCVPISNHLYFYWYRQILGQKVEFLVSFYNNEISEKSEIFDDQFSVERPDGSNFTLKIRSTKLEDSAMYFCASSRGQSLGQPQHFGDGTRLSIL.

The genes are TRBV9 and TRBJ2-1; 7 bases agree with TRBD1. V lost 0 bases to trimming and J lost 5 bases; unmatched junction nucleotides: 11. The CDR3 extends over 17 amino acids. The germline V gene has CDR1 SGDLS and CDR2 YYNGEE. CDR3 sequence reads: CASSVGQRTGVNNEQFF. CDR3 bases: TGTGCCAGCAGCGTAGGGCAGCGGACAGGCGTTAACAATGAGCAGTTCTTC.

V is TRBV28 and J is TRBJ2-7; TRBD1 is a possible D gene (6 bases). The germline V gene has CDR1 MDHEN and CDR2 SYDVKM. Trimming left V 10 bases short and J 3 bases short, with 19 bases between. The CDR3 extends over 14 amino acids. This CDR3 is CATPWSGGGYEQYF. CDR3 nucleotides: TGTGCCACCCCCTGGTCTGGGGGCGGCTACGAGCAGTACTTC.

The rearrangement joins TRBV12-5 to TRBJ1-2; D not certain. The germline V and J ends were trimmed by 5 bases and 7 bases, with 14 bases remaining between them. The CDR3 has 13 amino acids. Germline-derived CDR1 and CDR2 are LGHNT and FRNRAP. The CDR3 DNA reads as TGTGCTAGTGGTCTGGGCATTGAGCGTGGCTACACCTTC. Protein sequence: CASGLGIERGYTF.

The gene calls are TRBV28 and TRBJ2-7, with 7 bases identical to TRBD1. In germline, CDR1 is MDHEN, CDR2 SYDVKM. V was clipped by 8 bases and J by 4 bases; unmatched bases: 5. CDR3 length: 12 amino acids. CDR3 DNA: TGTGCCAGCCAGGACAGGCCTTACGAGCAGTACTTC. Translation gives CASQDRPYEQYF.

This clone was observed a few times. The chain carries TRBV7-9 and TRBJ1-2, with D perhaps TRBD1 (5 bases). CDR3 length equals 15 residues. Germline V gene sequence: CDR1 SEHNR, CDR2 FQNEAQ (reference sequence). The germline V and J ends were trimmed by 3 bases and 4 bases, with 15 bases remaining between them. As DNA, the CDR3 is TGTGCCAGCAGCTTCCAACAGGACCACTTCTATGGCTACACCTTC. This encodes CASSFQQDHFYGYTF. Full variable domain (missing parts from reference TRBV7-9 and TRBJ1-2): DTGVSQNPRHKITKRGQNVTFRCDPISEHNRLYWYRQTLGQGPEFLTYFQNEAQLEKSRLLSDRFSAERPKGSFSTLEIQRTEQGDSAMYLCASSFQQDHFYGYTFGSGTRLTVV.

The chain joins TRBV4-3 to TRBJ1-6; possibly TRBD1 for D (6 bases). The V gene's germline CDR1 is LGHNA and CDR2 YSLEER. V lost 0 bases and J 4 bases, leaving 10 bases between the germline ends. The CDR3 contains 16 residues. CDR3 nucleotide sequence: TGCGCCAGCAGCCAAGATGACAGGATGTATAATTCACCCCTCCACTTT. Protein: CASSQDDRMYNSPLHF.

This clone occurred a few times. The chain is built from TRBV5-5 and TRBJ1-1; D remains unclear. The CDR3 totals 13 residues. CDR1 SGHKS and CDR2 YYEKEE come from the germline V gene (reference sequence). V was clipped by 3 bases and J by 5 bases, with 11 bases between them. The CDR3 region has the DNA TGTGCCAGCAGCTCCATACCGGAGACTGAAGCTTTCTTT. It yields the protein CASSSIPETEAFF.

The CDR3 protein is CASSLGGHHGYTF. The CDR3 DNA follows: TGTGCCAGCAGCTTGGGGGGGCACCACGGCTACACCTTC. V and J are TRBV5-6 and TRBJ1-2, with D possibly matching TRBD1 (6 bases). CDR1 and CDR2 (germline): SGHDT, YYEEEE. This CDR3 has 13 amino acids. V lost 0 bases and J lost 8, with 11 bases in between. The variable domain in full, completed from reference TRBV5-6 and TRBJ1-2, reads DAGVTQSPTHLIKTRGQQVTLRCSPKSGHDTVSWYQQALGQGPQFIFQYYEEEERQRGNFPDRFSGHQFPNYSSELNVNALLLGDSALYLCASSLGGHHGYTFGSGTRLTVV.

The J gene is TRBJ1-1, the V gene TRBV7-9; D possibly corresponds to TRBD1 (6 bases). This CDR3 comprises 15 residues. V gave up 5 bases and J gave up 0 bases, with 13 bases separating them. Germline CDR1 reads SEHNR; CDR2 reads FQNEAQ (reference sequence). CDR3 in DNA: TGTGCCAGCAGCCCTCGGACAGACCTGAACACTGAAGCTTTCTTT. Its protein is CASSPRTDLNTEAFF.

This chain links TRBV19 with TRBJ1-5, with 8 bases fitting TRBD1. This CDR3 spans 17 amino acids. V shed 10 bases, J shed 0 bases, and the junction held 14 bases outside the gene matches. Germline-derived CDR1 and CDR2 are LNHDA and SQIVND (reference sequence). Here the CDR3 reads CATGQGWSVNSNQPQHF. The CDR3 DNA is TGTGCCACCGGACAGGGTTGGTCCGTAAATAGCAATCAGCCCCAGCATTTT.

The V gene is TRBV7-3, the J gene TRBJ1-1, with D hard to call. From germline, CDR1 is SGHTA and CDR2 FQGTGA. The ends were cut back, 6 bases at V and 0 bases at J, with 8 bases in the middle. This CDR3 contains 13 residues. The CDR3 DNA is TGTGCCAGCAGATTGAACATGAACACTGAAGCTTTCTTT. Amino acid sequence: CASRLNMNTEAFF.

The V gene is TRBV11-2, the J gene TRBJ1-1, with 11 nucleotides matching TRBD1. V was clipped by 4 bases and J by 6 bases; unmatched bases: 7. Germline lookup yields CDR1 SGHAT and CDR2 FQNNGV. The CDR3 extends over 15 amino acids. The CDR3 reads CASSSPGQGVAEAFF. CDR3 nucleotides: TGTGCCAGCAGCTCGCCGGGACAGGGGGTGGCTGAAGCTTTCTTT.

The chain recombines TRBV6-5 with TRBJ2-3; 7 bases map to TRBD2. Trimming at V came to 8 bases and at J to 4 bases, leaving 9 bases not matched to a gene. The germline V gene encodes CDR1 MNHEY and CDR2 SVGAGI. This CDR3 contains 14 residues. The DNA for the CDR3 is TGTGCCAGCCGGGACTATGGCCGCGCAGATACGCAGTATTTT. This encodes CASRDYGRADTQYF.

J is TRBJ2-2 and V is TRBV6-2 or TRBV6-3; 7 nucleotides agree with TRBD1. Germline V lookup: CDR1 MNHEY, CDR2 SVGEGT. The junction had 3 bases not matched to a gene; V was cut back by 6 bases and J by 5 bases. There are 13 residues in the CDR3. The CDR3 DNA is TGTGCCAGCAGCTGGGGACAGACCGGGGAGCTGTTTTTT. Translating gives CASSWGQTGELFF.

The chain employs TRBV28 and TRBJ1-5; no firm D call. The CDR3 runs to 13 residues. Trimming stripped 10 bases from V and 1 base from J, with 11 bases between. The V gene's germline CDR1 is MDHEN and CDR2 SYDVKM. The CDR3 reads CATAVRSNQPQHF. The CDR3 DNA reads TGTGCCACAGCGGTCCGGAGCAATCAGCCCCAGCATTTT.